This TCR beta chain was found in a study of T-cell memory formation after mild COVID-19. TCRdb analysed the 5' RACE reads with MiXCR anew, one entry per CDR3 protein. The sample consists of a few hundred thousand distinct CDR3 sequences, 27% of them appearing once. Points on this clonotype: Its antigen remains unknown.

Study results and limitations: While clones contracting from day 15 to 85 were balanced between CD4 and CD8, later expanders leaned CD4+.

CDR3 size: 10 residues. V was pared by 7 bases and J by 6 bases, with 8 bases between. CDR1 and CDR2 from the germline V gene are SQVTM and ANQGSEA. The material sequenced was PBMCs or a T cell subset sorted from them (not recorded which). The chain couples TRBV29-1 to TRBJ2-3, with unresolved D. This TCR was sampled from an adult woman who had mild COVID-19 (a few samples of this study predate the infection). Cell type and time point are not known. The CDR3 protein is CSAWRDTQYF. CDR3 DNA sequence: TGCAGCGCCTGGCGGGATACGCAGTATTTT.